This TCR beta chain was retrieved from a study of shared clonotypes between healthy human individuals (dated by TCRdb to the early 2020s). About the full investigation: Two women and a few men aged 18 to 49 years were included in the cohort. For each donor, CD4 naive and CD4 memory were each run on three plates, CD8 naive on two plates, and CD8 memory on one plate. Libraries were prepared and TCR repertoires were sequenced by different laboratories using diverse techniques, in order to increase sequencing depth and limit assay-specific biases. Blood TCR repertoires of about five healthy adults were deeply sequenced to estimate repertoire size and the extent of clonotype sharing between individuals. Between about 0.94 and 8.9 billion PBMCs per donor were obtained by leukapheresis. General findings and caveats noted by the study authors: When a few donors were compared, the shared fraction of clonotypes was about 5.2% for naive CD4, around 3.6% for naive CD8, more than 2% for memory CD4, and 0.35% to 0.4% for memory CD8. Because the study included only a small number of donors, the genetic and exposure-history diversity represented was limited. Sampling was limited to blood, and TCR repertoires in tissue likely differ from TCR repertoires in blood. Based on pairwise subsampling, the degree of clonotype sharing among donors was expected to be affected by sequencing depth. Compared with non-shared clonotypes, clonotypes shared by all four sorted-subset donors had higher generation probabilities. Larger estimated clonotype richness was generally found for naive subsets than for memory subsets. Rarefaction of sorted-subset datasets indicated incomplete sequencing despite the large sequencing depth.

Healthy HIV-negative adults with no recently reported acute infections or vaccinations were included as donors. Every donor was a Caucasian adult residing in Nashville, Tennessee, USA. CD4+ T cells were enriched through magnetic negative selection, after which naive cells were positively selected on CD45RA and the remaining negative fraction served as the memory subset. After blood collection by leukapheresis, PBMCs were isolated using Ficoll-Histopaque density gradient centrifugation and then cryopreserved in the vapor phase of liquid nitrogen. Analytical flow cytometry was used to check the purity and quantity of every magnetically sorted T cell population. Each sorted fraction had its genomic DNA isolated and then quantified by UV absorbance on a Nanodrop 2000c. Inclusive of the bounding cysteine and phenylalanine, the CDR3 is 16 residues long. Only the CDR3 DNA is retained, 48 bases long and in frame from the first base. Cut back by 5 bases and 2 bases, the V and J ends lie 15 bases apart. The germline V gene provides CDR1 MDHEN and CDR2 SYDVKM.

Using the deep immunoSEQ assay, TCR CDR3 regions were amplified from genomic DNA by multiplex PCR. For each cell subset, the extracted genomic DNA was distributed evenly across all wells of several immunoSEQ 96-well plates, and each plate served as one replicate. Each replicate PCR for sorted subsets received around 210 ng genomic DNA, equal to some 32,000 T cell genomes. The purified libraries were quantified using a Qubit 3.0 fluorometer, sized with a Bioanalyzer 2100, and then quantified again using the KAPA Library Quantification kit. A separate single-read 150-cycle Illumina NextSeq 550 flow cell was used to sequence each immunoSEQ 96-well plate. The published analysis was carried out like this. Because only junctional sequences without quality scores were contained in the immunoSEQ output, filtering matching that applied to full-length reads could not be performed. Sequences were annotated with PyIR, a Python wrapper for IgBLAST v1.9, using IMGT germline references to assign V/J genes and CDR3. Any read was removed if the V/J assignment was weak (E-value above 1e-6), the CDR3 was missing, or the read contained stop codons, out-of-frame junctions, or ambiguous translated residues. A V3J clonotype was defined by an identical inferred V gene, J gene, and CDR3 amino acid sequence. Percentage overlap between repertoires was calculated by dividing the number of shared unique clonotypes by the size of the smaller repertoire. Repertoire richness was assessed with RTK rarefaction, the Chao1 estimator, and Recon v2.1 estimates of unobserved clonotypes. Generation probabilities for all TCRbeta clonotypes obtained by the gDNA method from a handful of donors were computed using OLGA. The clones in this table, taken by TCRdb from immuneACCESS, are in-frame only. Not every clone is retained; where verified, under half of the shortfall comes from an unresolved V gene, and the cause of the rest is unknown. For V, J and clone size, that table is used; D and trimming come from the DNA. The sample profile shows more than 2 million clones; roughly 95% of them were found once. Around 0.13% of the sample goes to the ten largest clones.

Note on this clone: Its antigen remains undetermined. Base qualities are not at hand, and no much larger clone is one base apart.

The sequence was collected from a man between 18 and 35 years old in good health. This sequence uses TRBV28 and TRBJ2-2; TRBD2 is a possible D gene, resting on 6 matching bases. Specimen: naive CD4+ T cells sorted from blood. Reading the label with the study, this specimen's cell subset or site is: CD45RA+ positively selected. CDR3 loop: CASSPTGLENTGELFF. In nucleotides, the sequence is TGTGCCAGCAGTCCCACGGGACTGGAAAACACCGGGGAGCTGTTTTTT.